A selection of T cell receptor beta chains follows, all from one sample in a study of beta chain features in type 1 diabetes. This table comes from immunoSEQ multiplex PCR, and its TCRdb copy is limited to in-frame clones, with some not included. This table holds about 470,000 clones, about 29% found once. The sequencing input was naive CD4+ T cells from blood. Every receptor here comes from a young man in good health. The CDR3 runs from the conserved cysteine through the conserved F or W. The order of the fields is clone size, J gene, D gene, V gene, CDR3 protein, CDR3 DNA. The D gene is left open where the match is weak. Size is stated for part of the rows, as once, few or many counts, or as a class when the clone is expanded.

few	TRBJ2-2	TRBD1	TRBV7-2	CASSWRRTGKITTGELFF	TGTGCCAGCAGCTGGAGGAGGACAGGGAAAATCACCACCGGGGAGCTGTTTTTT
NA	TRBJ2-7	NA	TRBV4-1	CASSQTGGRGSYEQYF	TGCGCCAGCAGCCAGACCGGGGGCAGGGGATCCTACGAGCAGTACTTC
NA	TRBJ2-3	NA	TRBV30	CAWSPGTTDTQYF	TGTGCCTGGAGCCCAGGGACAACAGATACGCAGTATTTT
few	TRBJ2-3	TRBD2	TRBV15	CATSRRVIAGGDTQYF	TGTGCCACCAGCCGAAGGGTGATAGCGGGAGGTGATACGCAGTATTTT
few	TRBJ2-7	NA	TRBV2	CASSEATGRAYEQYF	TGTGCCAGCAGTGAAGCTACAGGGAGAGCCTACGAGCAGTACTTC
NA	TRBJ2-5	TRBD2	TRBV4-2	CASSQTSGRSETQYF	TGTGCCAGCAGCCAGACCAGCGGGAGATCTGAGACCCAGTACTTC
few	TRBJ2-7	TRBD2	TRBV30	CAWNGVAGSYEQYF	TGTGCCTGGAACGGAGTAGCGGGATCCTACGAGCAGTACTTC
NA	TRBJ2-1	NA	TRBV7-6	CASSLNLANNEQFF	TGTGCCAGCAGCTTAAATCTAGCCAACAATGAGCAGTTCTTC
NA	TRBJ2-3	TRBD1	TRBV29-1	CSAVQGASDTQYF	TGCAGCGCGGTCCAGGGGGCTTCAGATACGCAGTATTTT
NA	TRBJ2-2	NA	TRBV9	CASGWERETGELFF	TGTGCCAGCGGGTGGGAAAGGGAGACCGGGGAGCTGTTTTTT
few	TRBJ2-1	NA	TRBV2	CASRGIIGGEQFF	TGTGCCAGCAGAGGGATCATCGGCGGCGAGCAGTTCTTC
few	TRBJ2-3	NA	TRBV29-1	CSVAGGVTDTQYF	TGCAGCGTTGCTGGGGGTGTCACAGATACGCAGTATTTT
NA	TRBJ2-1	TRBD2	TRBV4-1	CASSQPGGLSYNEQFF	TGCGCCAGCAGCCAACCGGGGGGACTATCATACAATGAGCAGTTCTTC
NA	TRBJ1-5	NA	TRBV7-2	CASSMRSNQPQHF	TGTGCCAGCAGCATGCGGAGCAATCAGCCCCAGCATTTT
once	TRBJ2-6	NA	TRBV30	CAWGTGANVLTF	TGTGCCTGGGGCACCGGGGCCAACGTCCTGACTTTC
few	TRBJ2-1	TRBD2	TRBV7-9	CATGREGHYNEQFF	TGTGCCACCGGGCGGGAGGGCCACTACAATGAGCAGTTCTTC
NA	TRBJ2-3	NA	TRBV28	CASSLLGGTGTDTQYF	TGTGCCAGCAGTTTATTGGGGGGGACAGGCACAGATACGCAGTATTTT
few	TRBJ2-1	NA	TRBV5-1	CASSLVRGFGNEQFF	TGCGCCAGCAGCTTGGTTCGCGGGTTTGGAAATGAGCAGTTCTTC
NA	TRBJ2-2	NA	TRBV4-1	CASSEGHANTGELFF	TGCGCCAGCAGCGAGGGACACGCGAACACCGGGGAGCTGTTTTTT
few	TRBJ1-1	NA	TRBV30	CAWNRDGEAFF	TGTGCCTGGAACCGGGACGGTGAAGCTTTCTTT
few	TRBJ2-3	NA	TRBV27	CASSLDRTKGTDTQYF	TGTGCCAGCAGTTTAGACAGGACAAAGGGCACAGATACGCAGTATTTT
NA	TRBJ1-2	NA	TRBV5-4	CASRYPGQDNYGYTF	TGTGCCAGCAGGTATCCGGGACAAGATAACTATGGCTACACCTTC
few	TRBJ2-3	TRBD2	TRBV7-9	CASSKAGGTSQYF	TGTGCCAGCAGCAAGGCCGGGGGGACGTCGCAGTATTTT
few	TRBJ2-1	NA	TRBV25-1	CASHTVGSSEQFF	TGTGCCAGCCACACGGTGGGGAGTAGTGAGCAGTTCTTC
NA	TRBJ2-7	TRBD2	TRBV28	CASTFASGSYSYEQYF	TGTGCCAGCACCTTCGCTAGCGGGAGCTACTCCTACGAGCAGTACTTC
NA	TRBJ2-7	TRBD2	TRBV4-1	CASSQAVAGGSYEQYF	TGCGCCAGCAGCCAAGCGGTAGCGGGAGGGAGCTACGAGCAGTACTTC
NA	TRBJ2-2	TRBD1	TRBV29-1	CSVGPGTGANTGELFF	TGCAGCGTTGGACCCGGGACAGGGGCGAACACCGGGGAGCTGTTTTTT
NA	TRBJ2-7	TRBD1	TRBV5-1	CASSLQGAGNEQYF	TGCGCCAGCAGCCTACAGGGGGCAGGGAACGAGCAGTACTTC
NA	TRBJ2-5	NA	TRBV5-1	CASRPSPQETQYF	TGCGCCAGCAGGCCCTCCCCCCAAGAGACCCAGTACTTC
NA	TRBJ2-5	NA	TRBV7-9	CASSRRNRTQYF	TGTGCCAGCAGCCGTCGGAACAGGACCCAGTACTTC
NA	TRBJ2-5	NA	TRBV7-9	CASSRAEAGETQYF	TGTGCCAGCAGCCGAGCGGAAGCCGGGGAGACCCAGTACTTC
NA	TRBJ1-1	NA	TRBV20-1	CSASDGQLF	TGCAGTGCTAGTGATGGACAGCTATTT
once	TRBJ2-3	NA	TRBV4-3	CASSLVGVADTQYF	TGCGCCAGCAGTTTGGTGGGAGTGGCAGATACGCAGTATTTT
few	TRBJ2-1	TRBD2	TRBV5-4	CASSLDSGSIFPGEQFF	TGTGCCAGCAGCTTGGACAGCGGGAGTATCTTTCCGGGCGAGCAGTTCTTC
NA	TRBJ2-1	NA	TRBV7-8	CASSFLDEQFF	TGTGCCAGCAGCTTTTTAGATGAGCAGTTCTTC
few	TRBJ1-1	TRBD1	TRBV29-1	CSSSRQGAVRTEAFF	TGCAGCTCCTCAAGACAGGGGGCGGTAAGGACTGAAGCTTTCTTT
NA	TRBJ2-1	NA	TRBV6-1	CASAQIDEQFF	TGTGCCAGCGCACAAATCGATGAGCAGTTCTTC
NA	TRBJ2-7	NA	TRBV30	CAWDLRRLSLGGPYEQYF	TGTGCCTGGGATCTCCGGAGACTATCCTTGGGGGGTCCCTACGAGCAGTACTTC
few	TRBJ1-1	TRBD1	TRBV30	CAWKWGGGQAFF	TGTGCCTGGAAGTGGGGAGGGGGCCAAGCTTTCTTT
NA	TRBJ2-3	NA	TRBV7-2	CASSRDRNTDTQYF	TGTGCCAGCAGTCGTGACAGGAACACAGATACGCAGTATTTT
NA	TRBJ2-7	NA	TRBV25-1	CASSPQVGGWDHGYEQYF	TGTGCCAGCAGTCCCCAGGTGGGGGGCTGGGACCACGGCTACGAGCAGTACTTC
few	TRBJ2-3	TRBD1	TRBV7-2	CASSRRDRANTDTQYF	TGTGCCAGCAGCCGCCGGGACAGGGCGAACACAGATACGCAGTATTTT
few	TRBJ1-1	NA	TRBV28	CASTERGRTEAFF	TGTGCCAGCACCGAGAGGGGAAGGACTGAAGCTTTCTTT
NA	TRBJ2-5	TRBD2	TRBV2	CASNRGGQETQYF	TGTGCCAGCAACCGCGGGGGGCAGGAGACCCAGTACTTC
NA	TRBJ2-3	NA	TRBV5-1	CASSFAGAPDTQYF	TGCGCCAGCAGCTTCGCCGGGGCCCCCGATACGCAGTATTTT
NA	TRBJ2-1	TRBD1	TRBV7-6	CASSHLRTGGYNEQFF	TGTGCCAGCAGCCACCTGAGGACAGGGGGGTACAATGAGCAGTTCTTC
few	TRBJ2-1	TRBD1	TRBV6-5	CASSYRTGVLNEQFF	TGTGCCAGCAGTTACCGGACAGGGGTCCTCAATGAGCAGTTCTTC
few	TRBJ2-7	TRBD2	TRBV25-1	CASRATGGLYEQYF	TGTGCCAGCAGGGCGACGGGAGGCCTCTACGAGCAGTACTTC
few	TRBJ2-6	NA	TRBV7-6	CASSDSSRLSGANVLTF	TGTGCCAGCAGCGACTCTTCTAGGTTATCTGGGGCCAACGTCCTGACTTTC
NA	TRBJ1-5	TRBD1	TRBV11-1	CASSPGQGQNQPQHF	TGTGCCAGCAGCCCGGGACAGGGGCAGAATCAGCCCCAGCATTTT
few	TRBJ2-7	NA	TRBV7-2	CASSLSPLASYEQYF	TGTGCCAGCAGCTTATCCCCACTAGCCTCCTACGAGCAGTACTTC
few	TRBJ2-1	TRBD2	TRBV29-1	CSVEPSGYNEQFF	TGCAGCGTTGAGCCTAGCGGCTACAATGAGCAGTTCTTC
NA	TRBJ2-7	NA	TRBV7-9	CASSLGGDTHEQYF	TGTGCCAGCAGCTTAGGCGGGGATACCCACGAGCAGTACTTC
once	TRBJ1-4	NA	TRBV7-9	CASSLDKSIKLFF	TGTGCCAGCAGCTTAGATAAAAGTATCAAACTGTTTTTT